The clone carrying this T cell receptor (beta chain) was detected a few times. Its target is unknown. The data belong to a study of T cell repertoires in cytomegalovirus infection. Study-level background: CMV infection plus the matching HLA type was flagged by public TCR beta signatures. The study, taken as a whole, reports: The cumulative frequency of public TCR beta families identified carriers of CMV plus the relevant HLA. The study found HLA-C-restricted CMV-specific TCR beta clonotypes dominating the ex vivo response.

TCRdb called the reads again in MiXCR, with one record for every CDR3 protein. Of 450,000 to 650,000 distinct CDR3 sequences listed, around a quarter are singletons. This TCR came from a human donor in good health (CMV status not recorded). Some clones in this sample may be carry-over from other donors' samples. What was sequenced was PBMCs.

In nucleotides, the CDR3 is TGTGCCACCGCCGAACTAACTTACAATGAGCAGTTCTTC. This translates into CATAELTYNEQFF. The rearrangement uses TRBV6-2 or TRBV6-3 and TRBJ2-1; D remains ambiguous. The V end was cut by 10 bases, the J end by 4 bases, with 14 bases between. CDR1 is MNHEY and CDR2 is SVGEGT in the germline V gene. The CDR3 runs to 13 residues.